Below, 27 T cell receptor beta chains from the same sample are listed, as sequenced in a study of blood T cell repertoires in COVID-19. Sequencing used immunoSEQ multiplex PCR; TCRdb keeps in-frame clones, though not all of them. The sample holds fewer than 15,000 clones, 85% to 90% seen once. Input material: peripheral blood. Receptor source: a woman between 65 and 79 years old in a cohort sampled during active or convalescent COVID-19.

The chain recombines TRBV4-3 with TRBJ2-7; 7 bases fit TRBD1. The CDR3 has 14 residues. V shed 5 bases, J shed 4 bases, and the junction held 8 bases outside the gene matches. From germline, CDR1 is LGHNA and CDR2 YSLEER. This CDR3 is CASSSKTGSYEQYF. CDR3 bases: TGCGCCAGCAGCTCGAAGACAGGGTCGTACGAGCAGTACTTC.

The chain carries TRBV18 and TRBJ1-3; D is possibly TRBD1 (5 bases). Germline V gene sequence: CDR1 KGHSH, CDR2 LQKENI. The CDR3 runs 16 residues. With 3 bases removed from V and 0 bases from J, the gap between germline ends came to 12 bases. DNA for the CDR3: TGTGCCAGCTCACCTCAGGGAAGGGACTCTGGAAACACCATATATTTT. Amino acid sequence: CASSPQGRDSGNTIYF.

This clone was counted between two and nine times. This chain uses TRBV29-1 with TRBJ2-1, with TRBD1 matching over 9 bases. V lost 3 bases to trimming and J lost 4 bases; unmatched junction nucleotides: 4. The CDR3 is 14 amino acids. The V gene's germline CDR1 is SQVTM and CDR2 ANQGSEA. In DNA, the CDR3 is TGCAGCGTTGACCGGGACAGGGAATACAATGAGCAGTTCTTC. Encoded protein: CSVDRDREYNEQFF.

This chain links TRBV7-9 with TRBJ2-3, with 10 bases lining up with TRBD2. CDR1 and CDR2 (germline): SEHNR, FQNEAQ (reference sequence). V dropped 3 bases and J dropped 1; count of bases not matched to a gene: 4. CDR3 length: 16 amino acids. The CDR3 loop is CASSLGLAGGTDTQYF. CDR3 sequence (DNA): TGTGCCAGCAGCTTGGGGCTAGCGGGGGGCACAGATACGCAGTATTTT.

This chain uses TRBV3-1 (or the pseudogene TRBV3-2) with TRBJ1-3, with 9 bases matching TRBD1. V dropped 4 bases and J dropped 4; count of bases not matched to a gene: 5. The CDR3 length is 15 residues. In germline, CDR1 is LGHDT, CDR2 YNNKEL (reference sequence). Here the CDR3 reads CASSLGQGWGNTIYF. The DNA for the CDR3 is TGTGCCAGCAGCCTTGGACAGGGGTGGGGAAACACCATATATTTT.

The chain couples TRBV7-2 to TRBJ1-6; D possibly corresponds to TRBD1 (5 bases). Per the germline V gene, CDR1 is SGHTA and CDR2 is FQGNSA. V shed 2 bases and J shed 10 bases, with 18 bases lying between them. The CDR3 totals 16 residues. The CDR3 sequence: CASSLFYSIGGSPLHF. In DNA form, the CDR3 reads TGTGCCAGCAGCTTATTTTATAGTATCGGGGGATCACCCCTCCACTTT.

Written as DNA, the CDR3 is TGCGCCAGCAGCTTGGGGGGGCGCAAGGACGAGCAGTACTTC. It translates to CASSLGGRKDEQYF. The rearrangement links TRBV5-1 to TRBJ2-7; tentatively, D is TRBD1 (6 bases). Germline CDR1 is SGHRS and CDR2 is YFSETQ. Trimming pared 0 bases from V and 5 bases from J, leaving 12 bases between. This CDR3 spans 14 amino acids.

The chain is built from TRBV5-5 and TRBJ2-2; tentatively, D is TRBD2 (5 bases). Trimming removed 2 bases from V and 5 bases from J, with 10 bases in between. This CDR3 contains 14 residues. CDR1 SGHKS and CDR2 YYEKEE come from the germline V gene (reference sequence). The CDR3 coding sequence is TGTGCCAGCAGCTTCGGAGGTCGGACCGGGGAGCTGTTTTTT. It yields the protein CASSFGGRTGELFF. The full variable domain, its missing parts supplied by reference TRBV5-5 and TRBJ2-2, is DAGVTQSPTHLIKTRGQQVTLRCSPISGHKSVSWYQQVLGQGPQFIFQYYEKEERGRGNFPDRFSARQFPNYSSELNVNALLLGDSALYLCASSFGGRTGELFFGEGSRLTVL.

This clone was observed a handful of times. CDR3 in DNA: TGTGCCAGCAGTTTATCCCCCGACAGTCCCTTCCTGTTTTTT. Its protein product is CASSLSPDSPFLFF. V is TRBV27 and J is TRBJ1-4; D perhaps matches TRBD1 (5 bases). The CDR3 covers 14 residues. Per the germline V gene, CDR1 is MNHEY and CDR2 is SMNVEV (reference sequence). The ends were cut back, 0 bases at V and 14 bases at J, with 16 bases in the middle. The complete variable domain, with remaining parts taken from reference TRBV27 and TRBJ1-4, reads EAQVTQNPRYLITVTGKKLTVTCSQNMNHEYMSWYRQDPGLGLRQIYYSMNVEVTDKGDVPEGYKVSRKEKRNFPLILESPSPNQTSLYFCASSLSPDSPFLFFGSGTQLSVL.

The CDR3, as DNA: TGTGCCAGCAGTTCAAGACTAGCGGGGGCTAAAGAGACCCAGTACTTC. Translating it yields CASSSRLAGAKETQYF. The chain has TRBV6-2 or TRBV6-3 and TRBJ2-5; 12 nucleotides match TRBD2. CDR3 size: 16 residues. From germline, CDR1 is MNHEY and CDR2 SVGEGT. The V segment lost 4 bases and the J segment 3 bases; nucleotides outside the gene matches: 6.

For the CDR3, the DNA is TGTGCTAGTGGTTTGGAGCGGTCGAGCAATCAGCCCCAGCATTTT. This translates into CASGLERSSNQPQHF. The chain has TRBV12-5 and TRBJ1-5; D is uncertain. V lost 1 base to trimming and J lost 1 base, with 8 bases between them. This CDR3 is 15 amino acids long. From germline, CDR1 is LGHNT and CDR2 FRNRAP.

The chain is built from TRBV4-1 and TRBJ1-2; D might be TRBD1 (6 bases). The V end was cut by 0 bases, the J end by 4 bases, with 21 bases between. Per the germline V gene, CDR1 is MGHRA and CDR2 is YSYEKL. This CDR3 spans 18 amino acids. CDR3 region: CASSQDQAPGALFYGYTF. CDR3 in DNA: TGCGCCAGCAGCCAAGATCAGGCCCCAGGGGCCCTTTTCTATGGCTACACCTTC.

The rearrangement joins TRBV11-2 to TRBJ1-2, with D tentatively TRBD1 (6 bases). Germline CDR1 SGHAT, CDR2 FQNNGV. There are 14 residues in the CDR3. Trimming took off 1 base at V and 6 bases at J, with 12 bases between the two ends. The CDR3 DNA is TGTGCCAGCAGCTTAGTGCAGGGGAAAGATGGCTACACCTTC. Translated: CASSLVQGKDGYTF.

The chain carries TRBV7-2 and TRBJ2-3; D call uncertain. Trimming removed 0 bases from V and 9 bases from J, with 7 bases in between. CDR1 is SGHTA and CDR2 is FQGNSA in the germline V gene. The CDR3 covers 12 residues. The DNA of the CDR3 is TGTGCCAGCAGCTTAGCGTCAAAAACGCAGTATTTT. This translates into CASSLASKTQYF.

This clone was picked up a small number of times. The chain links TRBV4-1 to TRBJ1-5, with a weak D call TRBD1 (5 bases). V gave up 3 bases and J gave up 3 bases, with 12 bases separating them. The germline gives CDR1 MGHRA, CDR2 YSYEKL. The CDR3 runs to 15 residues. In DNA form, the CDR3 reads TGCGCCAGCAGCCAGTCCGGGGGGACCAATCAGCCCCAGCATTTT. It encodes CASSQSGGTNQPQHF.

This clone was observed a single time. The rearrangement links TRBV2 to TRBJ2-5; 14 bases are shared with TRBD2. The V segment lost 6 bases and the J segment 4 bases; nucleotides outside the gene matches: 7. Germline assignment: CDR1 SNHLY and CDR2 FYNNEI. The CDR3 is 16 residues long. The CDR3 DNA reads as TGTGCCAGCAGAGGACTAGCGGGGGGTATTTTAGAGACCCAGTACTTC. Its translation is CASRGLAGGILETQYF.

The CDR3 nucleotides read TGTGCAAGTCGCCGATCGGGACAGAGCAATCAGCCCCAGCATTTT. The encoded protein is CASRRSGQSNQPQHF. The chain couples TRBV12-2 to TRBJ1-5; TRBD1, the D gene given by the table, was not confirmed from the DNA. TRBV12-2 is designated a pseudogene. The CDR3 sequence is 15 residues long.

This clone occurred once. V and J are TRBV11-2 and TRBJ2-6, with 8 bases that match TRBD1. CDR1 SGHAT and CDR2 FQNNGV come from the germline V gene. Trimming took 2 bases from V and 1 from J; bases not matched to a gene: 7. The CDR3 consists of 18 residues. CDR3 protein: CASSLLRGLGSGANVLTF. In DNA, the CDR3 is TGTGCCAGCAGCTTACTCAGGGGGCTAGGGTCTGGGGCCAACGTCCTGACTTTC.

The chain recombines TRBV5-4 with TRBJ2-3; 7 bases line up with TRBD1. This CDR3 region has 15 residues. Unmatched junction bases numbered 3, after V lost 0 bases and J lost 2 bases. CDR1 is SGHNT and CDR2 is YYREEE in the germline V gene (reference sequence). The CDR3 bases are TGTGCCAGCAGCTTGGGACAGGGAATCACAGATACGCAGTATTTT. It encodes CASSLGQGITDTQYF.

The chain uses TRBV24-1 and TRBJ1-2; D possibly corresponds to TRBD1 (5 bases). This CDR3 has 14 residues. V lost 2 bases and J 5 bases, leaving 11 bases between the germline ends. Germline values: CDR1 KGHDR, CDR2 SFDVKD. The CDR3 DNA follows: TGTGCCACCAGTGATTCCGAGACAGAGTATGGCTACACCTTC. This encodes CATSDSETEYGYTF.

In its sample, this clone was seen once. The chain couples TRBV11-2 to TRBJ2-1, with a weak D call TRBD2 (5 bases). The CDR3 has 14 amino acids. Germline V gene lookup returns CDR1 SGHAT and CDR2 FQNNGV. Trimming removed 3 bases at V and 5 bases at J, with 11 bases between. CDR3 protein: CASSFLASNNEQFF. Here the CDR3 DNA reads TGTGCCAGCAGCTTCCTAGCTAGTAACAATGAGCAGTTCTTC.

This sequence joins TRBV5-1 and TRBJ1-6, with D possibly being TRBD1 (6 bases). The V end lost 4 bases, the J end lost 10 bases, and 15 bases lay between the germline ends. Germline CDR1 reads SGHRS; CDR2 reads YFSETQ. The CDR3 length is 14 residues. CDR3 loop: CASSLRGGYSPLHF. The DNA for the CDR3 is TGCGCCAGCAGCCTGAGGGGGGGGTACTCACCCCTCCACTTT.

The genes are TRBV6-5 and TRBJ2-7; 10 positions match TRBD2. CDR3 length equals 14 residues. J lost 3 bases, V lost 7 bases, and 6 bases had no gene match. Germline CDR1 and CDR2: MNHEY and SVGAGI. The CDR3 loop is CASNSGGAGYEQYF. The DNA for the CDR3 is TGTGCCAGCAACAGCGGGGGGGCCGGCTACGAGCAGTACTTC.

The genes are TRBV10-3 and TRBJ1-3; D call uncertain. V gave up 10 bases and J gave up 0 bases, with 19 bases separating them. The germline V gene has CDR1 ENHRY and CDR2 SYGVKD. This CDR3 is built from 16 residues. The CDR3 reads CATLRAGLDSGNTIYF. CDR3 coding DNA: TGTGCCACCTTAAGAGCTGGACTCGACTCTGGAAACACCATATATTTT.

This clone is deemed medium-sized. Other DNA sequences from this sample encode an identical CDR3 as well. V gene TRBV18 combines with J gene TRBJ2-1; the D is unclear. Trimming took 0 bases from V and 0 from J, leaving 9 bases between them. The CDR3 has 16 amino acids. Per germline, CDR1 KGHSH and CDR2 LQKENI. The CDR3 protein is CASSPPGSPSYNEQFF. CDR3 coding DNA: TGTGCCAGCTCACCACCGGGCAGCCCCTCCTACAATGAGCAGTTCTTC.

The chain recombines TRBV18 with TRBJ2-3, with D possibly TRBD1 on 6 matching bases. The CDR3 sequence is 12 residues long. Germline loops: CDR1 KGHSH, CDR2 LQKENI. Trimming took 7 bases from V and 4 from J, leaving 9 bases between them. CDR3 sequence (DNA): TGTGCCAGCTGTACAGGGCCAGATACGCAGTATTTT. Its protein product is CASCTGPDTQYF.

CDR3 in amino acids: CASRVGPPGNTIYF. Written as DNA, the CDR3 is TGTGCCAGCAGGGTGGGCCCGCCTGGAAACACCATATATTTT. This chain connects TRBV6-5 to TRBJ1-3, with D unresolved. V was cut by 6 bases and J by 2 bases, with 11 bases left in between. This CDR3 is built from 14 residues. CDR1 is MNHEY, CDR2 SVGAGI, per germline.